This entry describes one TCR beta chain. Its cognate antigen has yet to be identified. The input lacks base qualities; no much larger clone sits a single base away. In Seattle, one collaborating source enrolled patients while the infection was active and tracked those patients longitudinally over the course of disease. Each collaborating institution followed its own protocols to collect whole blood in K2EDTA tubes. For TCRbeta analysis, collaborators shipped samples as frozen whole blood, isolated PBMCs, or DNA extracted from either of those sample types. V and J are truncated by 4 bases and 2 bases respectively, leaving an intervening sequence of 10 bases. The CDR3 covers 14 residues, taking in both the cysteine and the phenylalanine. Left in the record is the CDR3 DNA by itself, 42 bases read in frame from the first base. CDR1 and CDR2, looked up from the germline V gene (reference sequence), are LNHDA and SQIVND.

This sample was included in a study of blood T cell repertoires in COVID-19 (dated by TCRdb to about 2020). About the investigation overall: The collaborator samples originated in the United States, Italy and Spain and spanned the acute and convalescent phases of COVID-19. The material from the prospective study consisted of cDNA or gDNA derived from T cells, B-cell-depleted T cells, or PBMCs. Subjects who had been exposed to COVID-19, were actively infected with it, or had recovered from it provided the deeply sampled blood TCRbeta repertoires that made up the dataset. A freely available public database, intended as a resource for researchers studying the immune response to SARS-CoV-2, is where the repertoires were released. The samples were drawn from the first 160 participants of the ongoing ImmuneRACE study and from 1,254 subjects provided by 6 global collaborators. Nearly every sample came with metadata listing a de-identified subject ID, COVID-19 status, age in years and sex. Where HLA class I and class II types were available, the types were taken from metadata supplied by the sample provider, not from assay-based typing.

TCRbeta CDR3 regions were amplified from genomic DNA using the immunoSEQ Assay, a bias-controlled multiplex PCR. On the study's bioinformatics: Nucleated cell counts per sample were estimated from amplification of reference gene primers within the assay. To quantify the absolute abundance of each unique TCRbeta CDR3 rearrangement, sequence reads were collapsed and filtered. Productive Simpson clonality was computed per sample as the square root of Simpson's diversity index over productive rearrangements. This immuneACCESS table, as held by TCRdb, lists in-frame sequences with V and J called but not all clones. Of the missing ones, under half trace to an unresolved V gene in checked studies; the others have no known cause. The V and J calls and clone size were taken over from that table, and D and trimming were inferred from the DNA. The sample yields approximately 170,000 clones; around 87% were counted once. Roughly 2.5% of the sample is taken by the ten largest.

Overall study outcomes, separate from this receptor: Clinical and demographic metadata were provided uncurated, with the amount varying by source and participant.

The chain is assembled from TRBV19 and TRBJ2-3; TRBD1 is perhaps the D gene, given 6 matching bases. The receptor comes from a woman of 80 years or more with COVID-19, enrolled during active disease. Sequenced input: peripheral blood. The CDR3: CASSTGDITDTQYF. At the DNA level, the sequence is TGTGCCAGTAGTACAGGGGATATCACAGATACGCAGTATTTT. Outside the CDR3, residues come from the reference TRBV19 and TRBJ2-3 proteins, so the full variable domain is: DGGITQSPKYLFRKEGQNVTLSCEQNLNHDAMYWYRQDPGQGLRLIYYSQIVNDFQKGDIAEGYSVSREKKESFPLTVTSAQKNPTAFYLCASSTGDITDTQYFGPGTRLTVL.